Described below is a single T cell receptor beta chain sequence and its context. This clone was detected only once. The specificity of this receptor is unknown. No quality values exist for individual bases; no much larger clone is one base distant. V trim: 4 bases; J trim: 9 bases; unmatched bases: 9. CDR1 and CDR2, per the germline V gene, are SGHVS and FNYEAQ. The cysteine opens and the phenylalanine closes a CDR3 of 14 amino acids. The entry retains the CDR3 DNA only, 42 bases that are in frame from base 1. The data originate from a study of T cells in localized non-small cell lung cancer (dated by TCRdb to 2020 to 2022). The study in broad terms: The study examined T cell repertoires in roughly 240 patients with early-stage NSCLC and compared tumors with uninvolved tumor-adjacent lungs. All 240 or so NSCLC patients in the cohort were treatment-naive and had localized lung tumors that were resected. Of the NSCLC patients, roughly 130 were male and approximately 110 were female, and the mean age was about 69 years. The investigation overall reported the following: Since the design was exploratory, TCR variables were selected using unadjusted p-values with no false-discovery rate correction. Uninvolved tumor-adjacent lung showed the highest T cell clonality, higher than tumor, which suggests more focused antigenic responses in the uninvolved tumor-adjacent lung. Because multi-region tumor sequencing was not done, intratumor heterogeneity could not be ruled out. A median of approximately 55 of the top 100 tumor clones were detected in paired uninvolved adjacent lung, and some 29 of these tumor clones were also found among the top 100 clones of the paired uninvolved adjacent lung. Higher T cell density in blood was associated with longer overall survival, whereas higher clonality in adjacent lung was associated with shorter survival.

At diagnosis, peripheral blood, uninvolved tumor-adjacent lung and tumor were collected and were preserved as a mix of fresh-frozen and FFPE material. For TCR repertoire profiling, blood samples were analyzed in the form of peripheral blood mononuclear cells. TCR beta CDR3 regions were sequenced from DNA using the immunoSEQ Assay. On the study's bioinformatics: T cell density was computed as TCR beta template counts normalized to usable DNA estimated by amplifying housekeeping genes. The preseqR package was used to estimate richness by extrapolating to 400,000 templates for PBMC samples and to 120,000 templates for tissue samples. Clonality was defined as one minus Pielou's evenness. Tissue-enriched TCRs were identified by differential abundance testing using productive amino-acid clonotypes, minimum total count 5 and alpha 0.1. The Jaccard Index and the Morisita Overlap Index were used to measure how much the repertoires overlapped between compartments. GLIPH clustered TCR beta CDR3s with public tetramer-defined viral CDR3s; viral motifs required at least three viral sequences plus V-gene enrichment. TCRdb re-hosts the immuneACCESS table, in-frame sequences only. Its copies lack some clones; in the studies checked, an unresolved V gene accounts for under half of them, and the cause for the rest is not known. Clone size and V and J calls were adopted from that table, with D and trimming inferred from the DNA. Recorded for this sample are tens of thousands of clones; approximately 90% of them occurred a single time. Of the sample, around a fifth falls within the top ten clones.

The material was peripheral blood, obtained before any cancer treatment. The chain is encoded by TRBV7-6 joined to TRBJ1-3, with TRBD1 matching 7 junction bases. The clonotype comes from a woman aged 35 to 69 with stage I squamous cell lung carcinoma. The CDR3 corresponds to CASSSQGDGSTIYF. Read as DNA, the sequence is TGTGCCAGCAGCTCCCAGGGGGACGGGAGCACCATATATTTT.